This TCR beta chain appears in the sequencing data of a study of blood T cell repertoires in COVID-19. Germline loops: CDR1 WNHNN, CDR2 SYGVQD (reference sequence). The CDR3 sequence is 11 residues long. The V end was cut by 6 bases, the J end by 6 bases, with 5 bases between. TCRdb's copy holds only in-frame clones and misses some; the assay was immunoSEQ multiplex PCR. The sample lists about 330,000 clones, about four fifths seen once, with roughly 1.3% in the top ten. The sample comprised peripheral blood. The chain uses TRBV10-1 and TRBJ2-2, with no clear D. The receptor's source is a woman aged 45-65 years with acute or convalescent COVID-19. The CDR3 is CASSSSGELFF. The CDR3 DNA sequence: TGCGCCAGCAGCTCCTCCGGGGAGCTGTTTTTT.